Listed here are 9 T cell receptor beta chains from one sample, sequenced in a study of cytomegalovirus exposure and HLA in healthy donors. With 60 Vbeta and 13 Jbeta primers, the PCR was carried out. Produced via immunoSEQ multiplex PCR; TCRdb's table is partial and in-frame only. The sample shows 150,000 to 200,000 clones, approximately 80% of them seen only once. The specimen was PBMCs. These receptors were collected from a woman aged 40 to 55 in good health and CMV-seropositive.

The gene calls are TRBV6-1 and TRBJ2-3; 9 nucleotides align to TRBD1. The CDR3 runs 16 residues. In germline, CDR1 is MNHNS, CDR2 SASEGT. V shed 4 bases, J shed 1 base, and the junction held 6 bases outside the gene matches. The DNA of the CDR3 is TGTGCCAGCAGTGTACTGGACAGGGGACGCACAGATACGCAGTATTTT. Its translation: CASSVLDRGRTDTQYF.

The chain's CDR3 is CASSTPPWGGETQYF. DNA for the CDR3: TGTGCCAGCAGTACCCCCCCCTGGGGGGGGGAGACCCAGTACTTC. The chain links TRBV6-6 to TRBJ2-5, with 7 bases identical to TRBD2. In germline, CDR1 is MNHNY, CDR2 SVGAGI (reference sequence). CDR3 size: 15 residues. V shed 5 bases, J shed 5 bases, and the junction held 11 bases outside the gene matches.

The V and J genes are TRBV7-2 and TRBJ2-5; maybe TRBD1 (6 bases). Trimming removed 5 bases from V and 2 bases from J, with 15 bases in between. CDR3 length: 15 residues. Germline V gene data show CDR1 as SGHTA and CDR2 as FQGNSA. The CDR3: CASSPNPGQQETQYF. CDR3 bases: TGTGCCAGCAGCCCTAATCCCGGACAGCAAGAGACCCAGTACTTC.

This rearrangement joins TRBV4-1 to TRBJ2-1, with 14 bases aligning to TRBD2. V shed 1 base and J 1 base; nucleotides not matched to a gene: 6. Germline V gives CDR1 MGHRA, CDR2 YSYEKL. This CDR3 is built from 19 residues. The DNA for the CDR3 is TGCGCCAGCAGCCAAGTGGGACTAGCGGGAGATAAATCCTACAATGAGCAGTTCTTC. Translated: CASSQVGLAGDKSYNEQFF.

The chain couples TRBV7-2 to TRBJ2-5, with D possibly being TRBD2 (5 bases). The ends were cut back, 4 bases at V and 1 base at J, with 13 bases in the middle. Germline V gene data show CDR1 as SGHTA and CDR2 as FQGNSA. This CDR3 region has 15 residues. The CDR3 protein is CASSSKRVAQETQYF. DNA for the CDR3: TGTGCCAGCAGCTCGAAGAGGGTAGCCCAAGAGACCCAGTACTTC.

This chain links TRBV15 with TRBJ1-1, with D perhaps TRBD1 (5 bases). Trimming took off 1 base at V and 4 bases at J, with 13 bases between the two ends. The CDR3 covers 15 residues. The germline gives CDR1 LNHNV, CDR2 YYDKDF (reference sequence). Here the CDR3 reads CATSRVGRVGTEAFF. As DNA, the CDR3 is TGTGCCACCAGCAGAGTGGGCAGGGTTGGCACTGAAGCTTTCTTT.

The rearrangement joins TRBV19 to TRBJ2-7, with TRBD1 identical over 8 bases. The CDR3 length is 14 residues. CDR1 LNHDA and CDR2 SQIVND come from the germline V gene (reference sequence). Trimming removed 4 bases from V and 0 bases from J; junction bases left unmatched: 2. This CDR3 is CASSTGQGSYEQYF. The CDR3 bases are TGTGCCAGTAGTACCGGACAGGGCTCCTACGAGCAGTACTTC. Full variable domain (outside the CDR3, taken from reference TRBV19 and TRBJ2-7): DGGITQSPKYLFRKEGQNVTLSCEQNLNHDAMYWYRQDPGQGLRLIYYSQIVNDFQKGDIAEGYSVSREKKESFPLTVTSAQKNPTAFYLCASSTGQGSYEQYFGPGTRLTVT.

The chain employs TRBV11-2 and TRBJ2-7; 12 bases agree with TRBD2. V lost 2 bases, J lost 3 bases, and 14 bases stayed unmatched. The germline gives CDR1 SGHAT, CDR2 FQNNGV. The CDR3 is made up of 19 amino acids. CDR3 coding DNA: TGTGCCAGCAGCTTATCCTCCTCGAGGGGACTAGCGGGCCTCTACGAGCAGTACTTC. Its protein is CASSLSSSRGLAGLYEQYF.

The V gene is TRBV7-2, the J gene TRBJ2-7; 9 nucleotides match TRBD1. The trim removed 6 bases at V and 0 bases at J, leaving 9 bases unmatched. In germline, CDR1 is SGHTA, CDR2 FQGNSA. The CDR3 runs to 16 residues. CDR3 DNA sequence: TGTGCCAGCAGTCAAACAGGGGGCGCGATCTCCTACGAGCAGTACTTC. Amino acids: CASSQTGGAISYEQYF.